The clone carrying this T cell receptor (beta chain) has just one count. Its antigen is still unknown. The sample belongs to a study of post-analysis software for immune sequencing data. Germline assignment: CDR1 SGDLS and CDR2 YYNGEE. The V gene lost 4 bases and the J gene lost 2 bases, with 16 bases spanning the gap. The CDR3 contains 16 residues. General observations from the study: Controls had lower frequencies than patients of roughly five TRBV segments, which included TRBV5-6, TRBV5-1 and TRBV20-1.

cDNA libraries for TCR beta contained unique molecular identifiers. MiXCR, run by TCRdb on the PCR reads, gives a single entry per CDR3 protein. The sample shows hundreds of thousands of distinct CDR3 sequences, roughly 58% of them seen only once. The receptor's source is a girl between 10 and 17 years old with multiple sclerosis. This chain uses TRBV9 with TRBJ2-1; D not certain. The sequencing sample was made of blood. The CDR3 region has the DNA TGTGCCAGCAGCCCGGTGATACGAGGCCCCTACAATGAGCAGTTCTTC. Translation: CASSPVIRGPYNEQFF.